Listed below are T cell receptor beta chains from one sample, sequenced in a study of blood T cell repertoires in COVID-19. Profiling relied on immunoSEQ multiplex PCR, and the TCRdb table lists in-frame clones only, not all of them. The table has about 290,000 clones, roughly 88% seen once. The sequenced sample consisted of peripheral blood. The receptors were sampled from a woman aged 25 to 39 with active or convalescent COVID-19. Each CDR3 is given with its conserved first and last residue. A D gene is named only where the DNA matches it firmly. Clone sizes are given selectively: once, few, many, or a class where the clone is expanded.

>.|.|TRBJ1-1|TRBV7-9
CASSPMTGLGTEAFF
TGTGCCAGCAGCCCGATGACAGGACTGGGGACTGAAGCTTTCTTT
>few|.|TRBJ1-4|TRBV14
CASSPTGKLNEKLFF
TGTGCCAGCAGCCCCACAGGGAAACTAAATGAAAAACTGTTTTTT
>.|.|TRBJ1-2|TRBV4-1
CASSQEGGYAYGYTF
TGCGCCAGCAGCCAAGAGGGGGGTTATGCCTATGGCTACACCTTC
>.|TRBD1|TRBJ2-3|TRBV3-1/TRBV3-2
CASSRRGPDTQYF
TGTGCCAGCAGCCGCAGGGGGCCAGATACGCAGTATTTT
>.|TRBD1|TRBJ1-4|TRBV7-6
CASSLEKGASEKLFF
TGTGCCAGCAGCTTAGAGAAGGGGGCGAGTGAAAAACTGTTTTTT
>.|.|TRBJ1-6|TRBV27
CASSPRPGSYNSPLHF
TGTGCCAGCAGCCCTAGGCCTGGCTCCTATAATTCACCCCTCCACTTT
>.|.|TRBJ1-2|TRBV9
CASSESGFGYTF
TGTGCCAGCAGCGAGTCAGGGTTTGGCTACACCTTC
>.|TRBD1|TRBJ1-1|TRBV24-1
CATSVPRQGTGPNTEAFF
TGTGCCACCAGTGTACCCCGACAGGGGACGGGGCCGAACACTGAAGCTTTCTTT
>few|.|TRBJ1-2|TRBV5-6
CASSRTGNSYGYTF
TGTGCCAGCAGCCGAACAGGAAACTCCTATGGCTACACCTTC
>.|.|TRBJ1-2|TRBV15
CATRGGGANYGYTF
TGTGCCACCAGAGGGGGAGGGGCTAACTATGGCTACACCTTC
>.|.|TRBJ2-3|TRBV7-3
CASSPRYSGTPSPSDTQYF
TGTGCCAGCAGCCCTAGGTACTCCGGGACTCCCAGCCCATCAGATACGCAGTATTTT
>.|.|TRBJ1-3|TRBV10-3
CAISKWQGDPGNTIYF
TGTGCCATCAGTAAGTGGCAGGGTGACCCTGGAAACACCATATATTTT
>once|TRBD2|TRBJ2-4|TRBV5-4
CASSFPGRGGIQYF
TGTGCCAGCAGCTTTCCAGGTCGGGGGGGCATTCAGTACTTC
>.|TRBD1|TRBJ1-1|TRBV29-1
CSVRQGGTEAFF
TGCAGCGTTCGACAGGGGGGCACTGAAGCTTTCTTT
>.|.|TRBJ1-2|TRBV29-1
CSVVRADSRYGYTF
TGCAGCGTTGTCAGGGCGGACAGCCGCTATGGCTACACCTTC
>.|.|TRBJ1-2|TRBV28
CASSPPLGGVDGYTF
TGTGCCAGCAGTCCCCCCTTGGGGGGGGTAGATGGCTACACCTTC
>.|TRBD1|TRBJ1-5|TRBV6-6
CASSFPRQGGNQPQHF
TGTGCCAGCAGTTTTCCTCGACAGGGAGGCAATCAGCCCCAGCATTTT
>.|.|TRBJ2-1|TRBV28
CASVEQATTYNEQFF
TGTGCCAGCGTCGAGCAGGCGACTACCTACAATGAGCAGTTCTTC
>.|.|TRBJ2-3|TRBV6-2/TRBV6-3
CASSDGLLTATDTQYF
TGTGCCAGCAGTGACGGACTACTAACTGCCACAGATACGCAGTATTTT
>.|TRBD1|TRBJ2-7|TRBV6-5
CASGVDRAPFYEQYF
TGTGCCAGCGGAGTAGACAGGGCCCCCTTCTACGAGCAGTACTTC
>.|.|TRBJ1-1|TRBV3-1/TRBV3-2
CASSQKTPGHGTEAFF
TGTGCCAGCAGCCAAAAAACCCCGGGACACGGTACTGAAGCTTTCTTT
>once|TRBD2|TRBJ2-5|TRBV7-8
CASSLDSGGGETQYF
TGTGCCAGCAGCTTAGACTCGGGGGGTGGGGAGACCCAGTACTTC
>.|TRBD2|TRBJ2-5|TRBV7-7
CASSSSGAGGLETQYF
TGTGCTAGCAGCTCCTCAGGGGCGGGGGGGCTGGAGACCCAGTACTTC
>.|.|TRBJ2-2|TRBV9
CASSGRGITGELFF
TGTGCCAGCAGCGGTAGGGGGATCACCGGGGAGCTGTTTTTT
>.|.|TRBJ1-5|TRBV10-1
CASSENLHQPQHF
TGCGCCAGCAGTGAAAACTTACATCAGCCCCAGCATTTT
>.|.|TRBJ2-3|TRBV2
CASSGSFYTDTQYF
TGTGCCAGCAGTGGAAGCTTTTACACAGATACGCAGTATTTT
>.|TRBD1|TRBJ1-1|TRBV28
CASSPSTGGNTEAFF
TGTGCCAGCAGTCCCTCGACAGGGGGGAACACTGAAGCTTTCTTT
>few|TRBD2|TRBJ2-1|TRBV7-9
CASSLALSGGVYNEQFF
TGTGCCAGCAGCTTAGCGTTGAGCGGGGGGGTCTACAATGAGCAGTTCTTC
>.|.|TRBJ1-2|TRBV27
CASSLAGRSRGYTF
TGTGCCAGCAGTCTCGCGGGCAGGTCACGGGGCTACACCTTC
>.|TRBD1|TRBJ2-7|TRBV7-9
CASSLVRDRGYYEQYF
TGTGCCAGCAGCCTTGTCCGGGACAGGGGATACTACGAGCAGTACTTC
>.|TRBD1|TRBJ2-7|TRBV29-1
CSVEDSDRGSGHEQYF
TGCAGCGTTGAAGACTCCGACAGGGGAAGTGGCCACGAGCAGTACTTC
>.|TRBD1|TRBJ1-1|TRBV5-1
CASSGTGDTEAFF
TGCGCCAGCTCCGGGACAGGGGACACTGAAGCTTTCTTT
>once|.|TRBJ1-4|TRBV7-2
CASSLWGGEKLFF
TGTGCCAGCAGCTTATGGGGAGGTGAAAAACTGTTTTTT
>.|.|TRBJ1-1|TRBV19
CASTGSRGITEAFF
TGTGCCAGTACCGGATCCAGGGGTATCACTGAAGCTTTCTTT
>.|.|TRBJ1-1|TRBV28
CASSLFPQGIDTEAFF
TGTGCCAGCAGTTTATTCCCGCAGGGGATAGACACTGAAGCTTTCTTT
>.|.|TRBJ1-1|TRBV7-8
CASSSGPFTGNTEAFF
TGTGCCAGCAGCTCCGGCCCTTTCACAGGTAACACTGAAGCTTTCTTT
>.|.|TRBJ2-3|TRBV2
CASSELAGWGTDTQYF
TGTGCCAGCAGTGAATTGGCGGGATGGGGCACAGATACGCAGTATTTT
>.|.|TRBJ1-5|TRBV7-9
CASSRAGQPQHF
TGTGCCAGCAGCCGTGCAGGTCAGCCCCAGCATTTT
>.|.|TRBJ2-1|TRBV6-5
CASSPQSYNEQFF
TGTGCCAGCAGCCCGCAGTCCTACAATGAGCAGTTCTTC
>few|TRBD1|TRBJ2-2|TRBV5-1
CASSYSGTGPQSLPGELFF
TGCGCCAGCAGCTACTCCGGGACAGGACCCCAGTCCCTCCCCGGGGAGCTGTTTTTT
>.|.|TRBJ1-2|TRBV10-3
CAISESTGSGYTF
TGTGCCATCAGTGAGTCGACAGGCAGTGGCTACACCTTC
>.|TRBD2|TRBJ2-1|TRBV27
CASSGIGEAGGLNEQFF
TGTGCCAGCAGTGGGATCGGTGAAGCGGGGGGGCTAAATGAGCAGTTCTTC
>.|.|TRBJ1-4|TRBV7-6
CASSLASGGATNEKLFF
TGTGCCAGCAGCTTAGCTTCCGGCGGTGCAACTAATGAAAAACTGTTTTTT
>.|.|TRBJ1-4|TRBV29-1
CSVDAGAREKLFF
TGCAGCGTTGACGCGGGGGCGCGTGAAAAACTGTTTTTT
>.|.|TRBJ2-3|TRBV7-8
CASTDGGPLRTDTQYF
TGTGCCAGCACCGACGGGGGGCCGCTCCGCACAGATACGCAGTATTTT
>.|.|TRBJ1-2|TRBV6-5
CALLRTANYGYTF
TGTGCCCTCCTTAGGACAGCTAACTATGGCTACACCTTC
>once|.|TRBJ1-2|TRBV2
CASSRQGLGYTF
TGTGCCAGCAGTCGGCAGGGTTTGGGCTACACCTTC
>.|.|TRBJ1-1|TRBV7-2
CASSLRSDRMNTEAFF
TGTGCCAGCAGCTTAAGGTCCGACAGAATGAACACTGAAGCTTTCTTT
>.|TRBD1|TRBJ2-1|TRBV14
CASSQAVSRGRIYNEQFF
TGTGCCAGCAGCCAAGCTGTTTCCAGGGGGCGAATCTACAATGAGCAGTTCTTC
>.|.|TRBJ1-4|TRBV7-9
CASSFRTADNEKLFF
TGTGCCAGCAGCTTTCGGACAGCCGATAATGAAAAACTGTTTTTT
>.|TRBD2|TRBJ2-7|TRBV28
CASSLSRGGPFQQYF
TGTGCCAGCAGTTTGTCTCGGGGGGGCCCGTTCCAGCAGTACTTC
>.|.|TRBJ1-2|TRBV5-6
CASSFKDRTTYYGYTF
TGTGCCAGCAGCTTTAAGGACAGAACGACGTACTATGGCTACACCTTC
>.|.|TRBJ1-3|TRBV5-1
CASSNSGVTDTIYF
TGCGCCAGCAGCAACTCAGGGGTTACGGACACCATATATTTT
>few|TRBD2|TRBJ2-5|TRBV5-6
CASSSGTGTRETQYF
TGTGCCAGCAGCTCGGGGACCGGGACTAGGGAGACCCAGTACTTC
>.|TRBD1|TRBJ1-5|TRBV19
CASSTLMWGQGNQPQHF
TGTGCCAGTAGTACCCTAATGTGGGGACAGGGAAATCAGCCCCAGCATTTT